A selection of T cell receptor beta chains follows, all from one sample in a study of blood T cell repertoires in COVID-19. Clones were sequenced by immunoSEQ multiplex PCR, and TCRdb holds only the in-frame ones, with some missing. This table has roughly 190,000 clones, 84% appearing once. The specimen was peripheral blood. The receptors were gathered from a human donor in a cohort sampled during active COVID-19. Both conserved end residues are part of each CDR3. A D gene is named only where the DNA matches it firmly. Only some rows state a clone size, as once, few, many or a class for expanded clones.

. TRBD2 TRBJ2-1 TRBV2 TGTGCCAGCAGGGTTTTGCGGGAGTCCTACAATGAGCAGTTCTTC CASRVLRESYNEQFF
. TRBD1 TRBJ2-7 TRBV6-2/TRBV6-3 TGTGCCAGCAGTTACTCCGGACAGGGAAACTACGAGCAGTACTTC CASSYSGQGNYEQYF
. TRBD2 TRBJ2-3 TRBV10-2 TGCGCCAGCAGTCTGACTAGCGGGGGTGCAGATACGCAGTATTTT CASSLTSGGADTQYF
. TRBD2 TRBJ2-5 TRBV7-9 TGTGCCAGCAGCTCCGGGACTAGCGGGAGGGCCAGGGAGACCCAGTACTTC CASSSGTSGRARETQYF
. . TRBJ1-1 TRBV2 TGTGCCAGCAGTGACTGGGGGGCTGAAGCTTTCTTT CASSDWGAEAFF
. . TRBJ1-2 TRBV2 TGTGCCAGCAGTGAAGACGGGGGTCAAGGTGGCTACACCTTC CASSEDGGQGGYTF
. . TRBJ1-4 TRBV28 TGTGCCAGCAGCCGGGGTGAAAAACTGTTTTTT CASSRGEKLFF
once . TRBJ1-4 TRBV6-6 TGTGCCAGCAGACCCGGGAACGGCGCAACTAATGAAAAACTGTTTTTT CASRPGNGATNEKLFF
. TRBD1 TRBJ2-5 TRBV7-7 TGTGCTAGCAGCTTGGGGACAGGGATTGGTCAAGAGACCCAGTACTTC CASSLGTGIGQETQYF
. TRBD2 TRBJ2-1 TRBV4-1 TGCGCCAGCAGCCAGTCAGCGGGAGGGTACAATGAGCAGTTCTTC CASSQSAGGYNEQFF
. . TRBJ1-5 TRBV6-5 TGTGCCAGCAAGGGGGGGCCCTATAGCAATCAGCCCCAGCATTTT CASKGGPYSNQPQHF
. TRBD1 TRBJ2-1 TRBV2 TGTGCCACCGGTCCCGGGACAGGGGGTGGTGAGCAGTTCTTC CATGPGTGGGEQFF
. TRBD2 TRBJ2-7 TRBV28 TGTGCCAGCAGTCCGTCCCAGGGACTAGCGGGAGGGCCCCACGAGCAGTACTTC CASSPSQGLAGGPHEQYF
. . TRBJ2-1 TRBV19 TGTGCCAGTAGTATAGAACCTCTGGTCAGTGAGCAGTTCTTC CASSIEPLVSEQFF
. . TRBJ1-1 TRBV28 TGTGCCAGTCGAACGTCTGGGGCAACTGAGAACACTGAAGCTTTCTTT CASRTSGATENTEAFF
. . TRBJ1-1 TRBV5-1 TGCGCCAGCAGCCCAAGAGGAGCCCGGGGGGAGACTGAAGCTTTCTTT CASSPRGARGETEAFF
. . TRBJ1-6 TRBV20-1 TGCAGTGCTAGTCTAGGAAATAATTCACCCCTCCACTTT CSASLGNNSPLHF
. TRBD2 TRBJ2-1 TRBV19 TGTGCCAGTACGTCAGGGGGTAGCGGGAGGGAGCAGTTCTTC CASTSGGSGREQFF
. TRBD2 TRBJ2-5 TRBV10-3 TGTGCCACCACACTAGCGGGGGGCCAAGAGACCCAGTACTTC CATTLAGGQETQYF
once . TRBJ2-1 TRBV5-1 TGCGCCAGCAGCAACCGACAGTTTGAGCAGTTCTTC CASSNRQFEQFF
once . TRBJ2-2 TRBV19 TGTGCCAGCAGGCAGGGTGCCGGGGAGCTGTTTTTT CASRQGAGELFF
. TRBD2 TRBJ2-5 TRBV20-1 TGCAGTGCTAGTCTAGCGGGACAACCACATGGGGAGACCCAGTACTTC CSASLAGQPHGETQYF
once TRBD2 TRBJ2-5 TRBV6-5 TGTGCCAGCAGTCCCGGACTAGTAGCAGAGACCCAGTACTTC CASSPGLVAETQYF
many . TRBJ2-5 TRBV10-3 TGTGCCATCAGTGCAAGGGGTATTGATGAGACCCAGTACTTC CAISARGIDETQYF
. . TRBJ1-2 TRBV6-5 TGTGCCAGCAGTCAAAGGGGTGGCTATGGCTACACCTTC CASSQRGGYGYTF
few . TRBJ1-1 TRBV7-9 TGTGCCAGCAGAGGAGAGGGCTTGAACACTGAAGCTTTCTTT CASRGEGLNTEAFF
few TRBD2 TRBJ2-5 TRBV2 TGTGCCAGCAGGGGACTAGCGGGGGGAGAGACCCAGTACTTC CASRGLAGGETQYF
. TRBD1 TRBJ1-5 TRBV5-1 TGCGCCAGCAGCATCGGGACAGGAGTAAGCAATCAGCCCCAGCATTTT CASSIGTGVSNQPQHF
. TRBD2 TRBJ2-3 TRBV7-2 TGTGCCAGCAGCTCAGGACTAGCGGGAGGCACAGATACGCAGTATTTT CASSSGLAGGTDTQYF
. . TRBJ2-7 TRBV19 TGTGCCAGTAGTATCCGGACACCGACCCCCTACGAGCAGTACTTC CASSIRTPTPYEQYF
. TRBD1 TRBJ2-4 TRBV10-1 TGCGCCAGCAGTGGGGGACAGGGCGGAAACATTCAGTACTTC CASSGGQGGNIQYF
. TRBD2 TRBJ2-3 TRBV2 TGTGCCAGCAAGGGCCTAGCGGGAGGGGGGCCTAGCACAGATACGCAGTATTTT CASKGLAGGGPSTDTQYF
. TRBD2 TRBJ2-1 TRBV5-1 TGCGCCAGCAGCTTGACGTTGGGACTAGCGCTGGACAATGAGCAGTTCTTC CASSLTLGLALDNEQFF
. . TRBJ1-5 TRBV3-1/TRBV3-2 TGTGCCAGCAGCGTACAGGGCCAGCCCCAGCATTTT CASSVQGQPQHF
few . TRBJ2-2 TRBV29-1 TGCAGCGTTACCAGTTTGAACACCGGGGAGCTGTTTTTT CSVTSLNTGELFF
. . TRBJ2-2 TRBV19 TGTGCCAGTAGTATAGATATCAGGCAGGCCCTTTTCACCGGGGAGCTGTTTTTT CASSIDIRQALFTGELFF
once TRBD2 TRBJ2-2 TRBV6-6 TGTGCCAGCAGCTCACAAGCGGGAGCGCGGACCGGGGAGCTGTTTTTT CASSSQAGARTGELFF
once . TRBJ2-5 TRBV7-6 TGTGCCAGCAGCTTTCCGCGGGGAGAGACCCAGTACTTC CASSFPRGETQYF
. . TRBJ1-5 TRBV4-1 TGCGCCAGCAGCCAAGTTTCGGCAGGTGCTCGTAATCAGCCCCAGCATTTT CASSQVSAGARNQPQHF
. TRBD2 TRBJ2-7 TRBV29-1 TGCAGCGTTGGGACTAGCGGGAGGAACGAGCAGTACTTC CSVGTSGRNEQYF
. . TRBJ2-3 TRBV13 TGTGCCAGCAGCTTTGGTAGTACGCAGTATTTT CASSFGSTQYF
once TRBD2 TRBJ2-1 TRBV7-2 TGTGCCAGCAGCACGGTAGCGGGGAGCTCCTACAATGAGCAGTTCTTC CASSTVAGSSYNEQFF
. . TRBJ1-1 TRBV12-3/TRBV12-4 TGTGCCAGCACCTTCGGAGGGAACACTGAAGCTTTCTTT CASTFGGNTEAFF
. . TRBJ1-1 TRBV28 TGTGCCAGCAGCAGACCCGGGACACGGGTGCCTTTTGGCTTT CASSRPGTRVPFGF
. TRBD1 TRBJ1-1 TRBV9 TGTGCCAGCAGCTCCGGGACAGTTAACACTGAAGCTTTCTTT CASSSGTVNTEAFF
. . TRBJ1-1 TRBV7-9 TGTGCCAGCAGCTTACAGGTCCCAATTGAAGCTTTCTTT CASSLQVPIEAFF
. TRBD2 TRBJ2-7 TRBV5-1 TGCACCAGCAGCTTAAGAGCGGGACCGGTCTACGAGCAGTACTTC CTSSLRAGPVYEQYF
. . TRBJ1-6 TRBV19 TGTGCCAGTAAAACTACTGGCAATATGGATAATTCACCCCTCCACTTT CASKTTGNMDNSPLHF
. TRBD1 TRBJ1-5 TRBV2 TGTGCCAGCAGTAGCGACAGGGGGTTGAGTCAGCCCCAGCATTTT CASSSDRGLSQPQHF
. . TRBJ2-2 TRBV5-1 TGCGCCAGCAGCTCACAAACGAACACCGGGGAGCTGTTTTTT CASSSQTNTGELFF
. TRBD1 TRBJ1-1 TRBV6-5 TGTGCCAGCAGTAATAACAGGGGGTACACTGAAGCTTTCTTT CASSNNRGYTEAFF
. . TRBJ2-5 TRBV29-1 TGCAGCGTTGAAACTGGTGGACAGACAAGAGAGACCCAGTACTTC CSVETGGQTRETQYF
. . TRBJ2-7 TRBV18 TGTGCCAGCTCACCAACAGGAAACTCCTACGAGCAGTACTTC CASSPTGNSYEQYF
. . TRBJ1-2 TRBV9 TGTGCCAGCACTAAAATGGGACACCCTAACTATGGCTACACCTTC CASTKMGHPNYGYTF
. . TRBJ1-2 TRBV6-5 TGTGCCAGCAGACGGGGGGGGGTTGGTTATGGCTACACCTTC CASRRGGVGYGYTF
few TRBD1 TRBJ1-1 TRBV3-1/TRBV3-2 TGTGCCAGCAGCCCCCTGGTACCGGGACAGGGGAACACTGAAGCTTTCTTT CASSPLVPGQGNTEAFF
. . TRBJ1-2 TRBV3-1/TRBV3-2 TGTGCCAGCAGCCAAGGTCAGGGCCCCTATGGCTACACCTTC CASSQGQGPYGYTF
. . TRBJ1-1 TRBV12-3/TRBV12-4 TGTGCCACTCAGGGGCGGAACCAAGCTTTCTTT CATQGRNQAFF
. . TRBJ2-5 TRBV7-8 TGTGCCAGCAGCTTAATAACGAGGGAGACCCAGTACTTC CASSLITRETQYF
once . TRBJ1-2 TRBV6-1 TGTGCCAGCAGTGAAAAAGAGGTTACCGGCTACACCTTC CASSEKEVTGYTF